The 30 T cell receptor beta chains below all came from one sample that was sequenced in a study of blood T cell repertoires in COVID-19. Here immunoSEQ multiplex PCR was the method, and the copy in TCRdb shows in-frame clones only, minus some. The sample lists over 200,000 clones, about 90% seen once, with about 0.8% in the top ten. The sequenced sample was peripheral blood. These receptors all stem from a man aged 55 to 70 with COVID-19, enrolled during active disease.

The chain recombines TRBV11-2 with TRBJ2-2, with D possibly being TRBD2 (6 bases). This CDR3 region has 14 residues. Germline CDR1 and CDR2: SGHAT and FQNNGV. Between the trimmed V and J ends, which lost 5 bases and 1 base, there was a span of 8 bases. CDR3 DNA sequence: TGTGCCAGCAGCGGGACTTTGAACACCGGGGAGCTGTTTTTT. Translating it yields CASSGTLNTGELFF.

The chain links TRBV2 to TRBJ2-1; D not resolved. Trimming left V 3 bases short and J 0 bases short, with 12 bases between. CDR1 SNHLY and CDR2 FYNNEI come from the germline V gene. This CDR3 has 16 residues. This chain's CDR3 is CASSESQASSYNEQFF. In DNA, the CDR3 is TGTGCCAGCAGTGAGTCGCAAGCCTCCTCCTACAATGAGCAGTTCTTC.

The chain combines TRBV5-1 with TRBJ1-3; 9 nucleotides align to TRBD1. The CDR3 consists of 15 residues. J was trimmed by 2 bases and V by 4 bases; bases with no gene match: 4. From germline, CDR1 is SGHRS and CDR2 YFSETQ. CDR3 in amino acids: CASSIGDRAGNTIYF. CDR3 coding DNA: TGCGCCAGCAGCATAGGGGACAGGGCTGGAAACACCATATATTTT. Full variable domain (remainder filled in from reference TRBV5-1 and TRBJ1-3): KAGVTQTPRYLIKTRGQQVTLSCSPISGHRSVSWYQQTPGQGLQFLFEYFSETQRNKGNFPGRFSGRQFSNSRSEMNVSTLELGDSALYLCASSIGDRAGNTIYFGEGSWLTVV.

The J gene is TRBJ1-4, the V gene TRBV4-2; 12 bases fit TRBD1. This CDR3 spans 17 amino acids. In germline, CDR1 is LGHNA, CDR2 YNFKEQ. Trimming cost V 6 bases and J 4 bases; bases outside gene matches: 9. The CDR3 protein is CASSQGQGAWVNEKLFF. The CDR3 bases are TGTGCCAGCAGTCAGGGACAGGGGGCCTGGGTTAATGAAAAACTGTTTTTT.

The chain has TRBV7-9 and TRBJ1-4; D not certain. Germline V gene data show CDR1 as SEHNR and CDR2 as FQNEAQ (reference sequence). The CDR3 is made up of 15 amino acids. The V end was cut by 0 bases, the J end by 5 bases, with 10 bases between. The CDR3, as DNA: TGTGCCAGCAGCTTAGCAGAGGTCGGGAATGAAAAACTGTTTTTT. Its protein is CASSLAEVGNEKLFF. The entire variable domain, with the rest obtained from reference TRBV7-9 and TRBJ1-4, is as follows: DTGVSQNPRHKITKRGQNVTFRCDPISEHNRLYWYRQTLGQGPEFLTYFQNEAQLEKSRLLSDRFSAERPKGSFSTLEIQRTEQGDSAMYLCASSLAEVGNEKLFFGSGTQLSVL.

J is TRBJ2-7 and V is TRBV13; 7 nucleotides match TRBD1. There are 14 residues in the CDR3. Germline CDR1 PRHDT, CDR2 FYEKMQ (reference sequence). The trim removed 6 bases at V and 1 base at J, leaving 6 bases unmatched. The CDR3 is CASRRGGRSYEQYF. The DNA for the CDR3 is TGTGCCAGCAGAAGAGGGGGCAGGTCCTACGAGCAGTACTTC. The variable domain in full, with the rest retrieved from reference TRBV13 and TRBJ2-7, is AAGVIQSPRHLIKEKRETATLKCYPIPRHDTVYWYQQGPGQDPQFLISFYEKMQSDKGSIPDRFSAQQFSDYHSELNMSSLELGDSALYFCASRRGGRSYEQYFGPGTRLTVT.

The chain carries TRBV9 and TRBJ2-4; 7 bases fit TRBD1. This CDR3 contains 14 residues. Germline CDR1 is SGDLS and CDR2 is YYNGEE. J was trimmed by 5 bases and V by 3 bases; bases with no gene match: 5. CDR3 sequence: CASSANRGQNIQYF. The CDR3 nucleotides read TGTGCCAGCAGCGCAAACAGGGGACAAAACATTCAGTACTTC.

CDR3 sequence (DNA): TGCGCCAGCAGCTTGGTAGTATCGGGACTGAGCACAGATACGCAGTATTTT. It yields the protein CASSLVVSGLSTDTQYF. V and J are TRBV5-1 and TRBJ2-3; tentatively, D is TRBD2 (6 bases). Trimming took 0 bases from V and 0 from J, leaving 14 bases between them. The CDR3 has 17 residues. CDR1 is SGHRS, CDR2 YFSETQ, per germline. The entire variable domain, with the rest obtained from reference TRBV5-1 and TRBJ2-3, is as follows: KAGVTQTPRYLIKTRGQQVTLSCSPISGHRSVSWYQQTPGQGLQFLFEYFSETQRNKGNFPGRFSGRQFSNSRSEMNVSTLELGDSALYLCASSLVVSGLSTDTQYFGPGTRLTVL.

The chain has TRBV27 and TRBJ2-2; the match to TRBD2 covers 8 bases. Germline V lookup: CDR1 MNHEY, CDR2 SMNVEV (reference sequence). The CDR3 covers 18 residues. The ends lost 3 bases at V and 2 bases at J; junction bases unmatched: 11. The CDR3 region is CASSLDTAGALNTGELFF. The CDR3 region has the DNA TGTGCCAGCAGTTTGGATACAGCGGGGGCCCTTAACACCGGGGAGCTGTTTTTT.

V usage is TRBV7-2 and J usage is TRBJ1-2, with D possibly TRBD1 on 5 matching bases. V dropped 1 base and J dropped 4 bases, with 19 bases sitting between them. Germline lookup yields CDR1 SGHTA and CDR2 FQGNSA. This CDR3 has 17 amino acids. This CDR3 reads CASSLDLNQRGPYGYTF. The CDR3 coding sequence is TGTGCCAGCAGCTTAGACTTGAATCAAAGGGGTCCCTATGGCTACACCTTC.

This clone showed up just once. At one boundary the junction diverges from the germline segment, which might be a read error. The chain carries TRBV24-1 and TRBJ2-1; 8 bases map to TRBD1. CDR1 is KGHDR, CDR2 SFDVKD, per germline. The CDR3 has 12 residues. The DNA of the CDR3 is TGTGCCTCCAGGGGGCCCTACAATGAGCAGTTCTTC. It specifies CASRGPYNEQFF.

This clone was seen once. The gene calls are TRBV30 and TRBJ1-1; the D gene is possibly TRBD1 (5 bases). The germline V gene has CDR1 GTSNPN and CDR2 SVGIG (reference sequence). The ends were cut back, 0 bases at V and 1 base at J, with 6 bases in the middle. The CDR3 length is 13 residues. Here the CDR3 DNA reads TGTGCCTGGAGTGTGACAGCGAACACTGAAGCTTTCTTT. This translates into CAWSVTANTEAFF.

The CDR3 protein is CASSIRGTGIATNEKLFF. CDR3 DNA sequence: TGTGCCAGTAGTATAAGAGGGACAGGGATTGCAACTAATGAAAAACTGTTTTTT. The chain uses TRBV19 and TRBJ1-4; the match to TRBD1 covers 9 bases. The CDR3 is made up of 18 amino acids. V lost 2 bases to trimming and J lost 0 bases; unmatched junction nucleotides: 7. From germline, CDR1 is LNHDA and CDR2 SQIVND (reference sequence). Full variable domain (remainder filled in from reference TRBV19 and TRBJ1-4): DGGITQSPKYLFRKEGQNVTLSCEQNLNHDAMYWYRQDPGQGLRLIYYSQIVNDFQKGDIAEGYSVSREKKESFPLTVTSAQKNPTAFYLCASSIRGTGIATNEKLFFGSGTQLSVL.

The chain uses TRBV6-1 and TRBJ2-3, with 7 bases that match TRBD2. This CDR3 has 15 amino acids. Germline CDR1 MNHNS, CDR2 SASEGT. The V gene end was trimmed by 3 bases and the J gene end by 2 bases; junction bases not matched to a gene: 5. CDR3 nucleotide sequence: TGTGCCAGCAGTGATACAGCGGGAATCACAGATACGCAGTATTTT. Translating it yields CASSDTAGITDTQYF.

V usage is TRBV24-1 and J usage is TRBJ2-1; 12 bases match TRBD2. The V gene end was trimmed by 3 bases and the J gene end by 0 bases; junction bases not matched to a gene: 5. CDR1 is KGHDR and CDR2 is SFDVKD in the germline V gene. The CDR3 is made up of 18 amino acids. The CDR3: CATSDRTSGMSSYNEQFF. The CDR3 DNA reads as TGTGCCACCAGTGATAGGACTAGCGGGATGAGCTCCTACAATGAGCAGTTCTTC.

This clone has a handful of counts. The chain is built from TRBV2 and TRBJ1-5; the match to TRBD1 covers 7 bases. The CDR3 contains 15 residues. Trimming removed 3 bases from V and 7 bases from J; junction bases left unmatched: 9. Looked up from germline, CDR1 is SNHLY and CDR2 is FYNNEI. CDR3 DNA: TGTGCCAGCAGTGAGTGGGGGACAGCGGGCCAGCCCCAGCATTTT. Protein product: CASSEWGTAGQPQHF.

The chain couples TRBV28 to TRBJ1-2; no firm D call. Germline V gives CDR1 MDHEN, CDR2 SYDVKM. V was trimmed by 2 bases and J by 7 bases, leaving 14 bases between them. This CDR3 region has 14 residues. In DNA form, the CDR3 reads TGTGCCAGCAGTTTACTCAGGAATGAAGGTGGCTACACCTTC. Its protein product is CASSLLRNEGGYTF.

This clone came up a few times. The same CDR3 is also encoded by other DNA sequences in this sample. The chain links TRBV19 to TRBJ1-1, with D possibly being TRBD1 (5 bases). Deletions cut 3 bases from V and 3 bases from J, with 8 bases between. Germline CDR1 reads LNHDA; CDR2 reads SQIVND (reference sequence). The CDR3 spans 13 residues. The CDR3, as DNA: TGTGCCAGTAGTATTGGAGGGGACACTGAAGCTTTCTTT. Translation: CASSIGGDTEAFF.

The chain carries TRBV5-5 and TRBJ1-6; D not resolved. The CDR3 length is 15 residues. Germline V gene data show CDR1 as SGHKS and CDR2 as YYEKEE (reference sequence). V dropped 4 bases and J dropped 8 bases, with 16 bases sitting between them. CDR3 region: CASSPQAGRDSPLHF. In DNA, the CDR3 is TGTGCCAGCAGCCCTCAGGCCGGGAGGGATTCACCCCTCCACTTT.

V is TRBV6-2 or TRBV6-3 and J is TRBJ2-1; TRBD2 aligns across 11 bases. The germline V gene encodes CDR1 MNHEY and CDR2 SVGEGT. This CDR3 contains 18 residues. With V trimmed by 2 bases and J by 9 bases, 15 bases remained unmatched. CDR3 coding DNA: TGTGCCAGCAGTTACCGAGGGACTAGCGGTTCCCTAGGCCGTGAGCAGTTCTTC. This sequence encodes CASSYRGTSGSLGREQFF.

Note on this clone: Within the sample, other DNA sequences also encode this same CDR3. V and J are TRBV11-3 and TRBJ2-3; TRBD2 is a possible D gene (6 bases). Germline values: CDR1 SGHNT, CDR2 YENEEA. Deletions cut 4 bases from V and 1 base from J, with 6 bases between. The CDR3 contains 13 residues. This CDR3 is CASSSGGTDTQYF. In DNA form, the CDR3 reads TGTGCCAGCAGCTCGGGGGGCACAGATACGCAGTATTTT.

J is TRBJ1-6 and V is TRBV30, with 9 bases matching TRBD1. The CDR3 length is 17 residues. Germline assignment: CDR1 GTSNPN and CDR2 SVGIG (reference sequence). The V gene end was trimmed by 0 bases and the J gene end by 6 bases; junction bases not matched to a gene: 9. In nucleotides, the CDR3 is TGTGCCTGGAGTGTACTCCGGACAGGGGAACGTAATTCACCCCTCCACTTT. This sequence encodes CAWSVLRTGERNSPLHF.

The chain combines TRBV2 with TRBJ2-2, with a weak D call TRBD1 (6 bases). V lost 6 bases to trimming and J lost 5 bases, with 13 bases between them. CDR1 is SNHLY, CDR2 FYNNEI, per germline. This CDR3 contains 14 residues. The CDR3 DNA is TGTGCCAGCAGGGGGGCGGACAGTACCGGGGAGCTGTTTTTT. Its translation is CASRGADSTGELFF.

This clone was picked up a small number of times. This chain joins TRBV3-1 (or the pseudogene TRBV3-2) and TRBJ2-7; 7 bases fit TRBD2. The CDR3 covers 15 residues. CDR1 LGHDT and CDR2 YNNKEL come from the germline V gene (reference sequence). J lost 4 bases, V lost 1 base, and 7 bases had no gene match. The CDR3 region is CASSQGTGGPYEQYF. CDR3 nucleotides: TGTGCCAGCAGCCAAGGGACGGGAGGCCCTTACGAGCAGTACTTC.

V is TRBV6-5 and J is TRBJ1-1; D is perhaps TRBD1 (5 bases). The CDR3 extends over 13 amino acids. V lost 4 bases and J 1 base, leaving 7 bases between the germline ends. From germline, CDR1 is MNHEY and CDR2 SVGAGI. The CDR3 protein is CASSWQGNTEAFF. The CDR3 DNA reads TGTGCCAGCAGTTGGCAGGGGAACACTGAAGCTTTCTTT.

This sequence joins TRBV18 and TRBJ1-1; 9 bases are shared with TRBD1. Germline CDR1 reads KGHSH; CDR2 reads LQKENI. The CDR3 loop spans 14 amino acids. The J segment lost 2 bases and the V segment lost 8 bases, leaving 6 bases of the junction unmatched. The CDR3 DNA reads as TGTGCCAGCCGTACAGGGGGCGGTAACACTGAAGCTTTCTTT. Protein product: CASRTGGGNTEAFF.

The V and J genes are TRBV6-4 and TRBJ2-2; 9 bases fit TRBD1. Per germline, CDR1 MRHNA and CDR2 SNTAGT. J gave up 6 bases and V 6 bases, and 8 bases lay outside the gene matches. There are 15 residues in the CDR3. CDR3 in amino acids: CASRALGQGPGELFF. The CDR3 DNA is TGTGCCAGCAGGGCCCTAGGACAGGGGCCCGGGGAGCTGTTTTTT.

J is TRBJ2-5 and V is TRBV4-2; D not resolved. Germline V gene sequence: CDR1 LGHNA, CDR2 YNFKEQ. Trimming shortened V by 3 bases and J by 5 bases, and 10 bases separated the two germline ends. This CDR3 contains 13 residues. CDR3 region: CASSQAPGETQYF. For the CDR3, the DNA is TGTGCCAGCAGCCAGGCACCCGGGGAGACCCAGTACTTC.

This rearrangement joins TRBV3-1 (or the pseudogene TRBV3-2) to TRBJ2-2; 11 nucleotides align to TRBD2. Germline assignment: CDR1 LGHDT and CDR2 YNNKEL (reference sequence). CDR3 length: 16 residues. V shed 1 base, J shed 5 bases, and the junction held 3 bases outside the gene matches. Written as DNA, the CDR3 is TGTGCCAGCAGCCAAGCAGGGACTAGCGGTACCGGGGAGCTGTTTTTT. Amino acid sequence: CASSQAGTSGTGELFF.

This chain links TRBV5-4 with TRBJ2-5; 12 positions agree with TRBD2. The CDR3 loop spans 15 amino acids. The germline V gene has CDR1 SGHNT and CDR2 YYREEE (reference sequence). J lost 5 bases, V lost 4 bases, and 6 bases had no gene match. The CDR3, as DNA: TGTGCCAGCAGCCGCGGACTAGCGGGAAAGGAGACCCAGTACTTC. It translates to CASSRGLAGKETQYF.